This TCR beta chain is drawn from a study of T cell responses to AZD1222 COVID-19 vaccine (dated by TCRdb to the early 2020s). Context from the whole study: Because spike-specific TCR depth and breadth did not differ between the two schedules, AZD1222 recipients who got a second dose at roughly 4 weeks were pooled with those who got a second dose at roughly 12 weeks. A total of 240 or so trial participants underwent TCR sequencing, of whom roughly 210 had received two doses of AZD1222 and about 25 had received two doses of the MenACWY control vaccine. Trial participants were enrolled by age into 18-55, 56-69 and 70-plus year subgroups, with roughly 150, 30 and 60 TCR-sequenced participants respectively.

The label giving this sample's time point can be read as: baseline before first vaccination. Vaccinee samples were obtained from the UK trials COV001 and COV002, which included a single-blind randomized controlled phase 2/3 trial of AZD1222 (ChAdOx1 nCoV-19) in healthy adults. Trial participant PBMC samples were collected at day 0 and day 28 after the second dose for TCRbeta chain sequencing. On this clone: Its antigen is still unknown. Per-base quality was not reported, and no clone a single base away is much larger than it.

CDR1 and CDR2 were assigned from the germline V gene (reference sequence) as SEHNR and FQNEAQ. The CDR3 measures 17 amino acids from cysteine to phenylalanine. The entry retains the CDR3 DNA only, 51 bases that are in frame from base 1. Trimming removed 1 base from V and 0 bases from J, leaving 14 bases between the germline ends. The CDR3 regions of human TCRbeta chains were subjected to immunosequencing. As for the authors' bioinformatics: TCRs in the repertoires were matched against a reference library of SARS-CoV-2-specific TCRs that had been generated with the MIRA antigen-specificity platform. Breadth was defined as the fraction of unique TCRs that were SARS-CoV-2-associated, and depth was defined as the fraction of total T cells that were SARS-CoV-2-associated. Using the MIRA data, each spike-specific TCR was assigned both to the spike region to which the TCR was reactive and to a CD4 or CD8 class. Log10-transformed breadth and depth values were compared by one-way ANOVA with Sidak's multiple comparisons tests. What TCRdb holds here is the immuneACCESS table cut down to in-frame rearrangements. Part of the clones is not present; checked against another copy, under half of the missing clones reflect an unresolved V gene, and the others are unexplained. V and J calls and clone size are as listed in that table; D and trimming were resolved from the DNA. For this sample there are roughly 150,000 clones; roughly 93% appear just once. Together, the top ten hold 5% to 6.5% of the sample.

Results the study describes overall, beyond this receptor: Only 5 to 7 AZD1222 recipients were SARS-CoV-2 seropositive at baseline, limiting conclusions about previously exposed vaccinees. Epitopes outside the regions mutated in the B.1.351 and B.1.1.7 variants were reportedly recognized by nearly half of the unique spike-specific TCRs. Spike-specific TCR breadth and depth rose significantly after two AZD1222 doses compared with day 0 and with MenACWY recipients. Because no day 14 peak-response samples were available, repertoires were characterized only after the peak T cell response. The vaccine-associated CD4 TCRs covered the entire spike protein, and the dominant responses fell in regions 160-218 and 743-854. Participants were mostly white British and included more females than males, and it was suggested by the authors that clonal diversity may have been underestimated. In the small 56-69-year group, the increase in depth fell short of significance, most likely because of low power.

The receptor's source is an adult in good health. Here the sequenced sample was peripheral blood, taken on day 0 of AZD1222 vaccination. The sequence links TRBV7-9 to TRBJ2-3; the D gene is perhaps TRBD1, from 5 matching bases. The CDR3 region reads CASSLGGLEVSTDTQYF. At the DNA level, the sequence is TGTGCCAGCAGCTTAGGGGGCCTCGAGGTCAGCACAGATACGCAGTATTTT.